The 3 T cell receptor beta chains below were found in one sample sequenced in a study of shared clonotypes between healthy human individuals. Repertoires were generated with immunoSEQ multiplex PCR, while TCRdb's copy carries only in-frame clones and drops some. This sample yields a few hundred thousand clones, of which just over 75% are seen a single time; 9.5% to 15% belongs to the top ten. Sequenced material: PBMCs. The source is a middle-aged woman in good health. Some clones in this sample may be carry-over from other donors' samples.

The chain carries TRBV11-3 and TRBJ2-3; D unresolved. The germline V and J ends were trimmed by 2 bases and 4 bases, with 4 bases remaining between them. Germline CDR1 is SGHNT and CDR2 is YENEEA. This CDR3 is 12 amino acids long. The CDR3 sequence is CASSLRADTQYF. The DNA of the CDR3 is TGTGCCAGCAGCTTACGGGCAGATACGCAGTATTTT.

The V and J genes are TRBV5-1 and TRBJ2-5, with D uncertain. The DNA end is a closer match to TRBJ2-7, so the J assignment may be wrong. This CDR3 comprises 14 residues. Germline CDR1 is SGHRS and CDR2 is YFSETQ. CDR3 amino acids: CASSLAPGGSEQYF. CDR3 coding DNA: TGCGCCAGCAGCTTGGCACCCGGTGGTAGCGAGCAGTACTTC.

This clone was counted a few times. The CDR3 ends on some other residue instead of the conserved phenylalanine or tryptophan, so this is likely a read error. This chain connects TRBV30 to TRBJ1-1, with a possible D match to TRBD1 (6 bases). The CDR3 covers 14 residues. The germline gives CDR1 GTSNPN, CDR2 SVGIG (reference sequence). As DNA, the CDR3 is TGTGCCTGGAGCGGACAGACGATGAACGCTGAAGCTTTCATT. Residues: CAWSGQTMNAEAFI.